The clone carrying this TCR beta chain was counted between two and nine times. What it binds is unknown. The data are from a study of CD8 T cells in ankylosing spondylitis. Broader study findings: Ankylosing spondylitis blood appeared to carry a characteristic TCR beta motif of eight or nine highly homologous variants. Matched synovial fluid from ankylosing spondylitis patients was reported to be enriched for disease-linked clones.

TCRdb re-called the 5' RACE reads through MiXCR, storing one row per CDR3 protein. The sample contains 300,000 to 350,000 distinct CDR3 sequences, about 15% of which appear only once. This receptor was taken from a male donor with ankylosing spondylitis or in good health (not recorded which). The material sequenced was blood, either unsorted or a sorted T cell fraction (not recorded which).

The CDR3 sequence is CASSFSSGVTDTQYF. CDR3 DNA sequence: TGTGCCAGCAGTTTCTCTAGCGGGGTGACAGATACGCAGTATTTT. The chain links TRBV12-3 or TRBV12-4 to TRBJ2-3, with 9 bases matching TRBD2. Trimming removed 3 bases from V and 3 bases from J; junction bases left unmatched: 4. This CDR3 region has 15 residues.